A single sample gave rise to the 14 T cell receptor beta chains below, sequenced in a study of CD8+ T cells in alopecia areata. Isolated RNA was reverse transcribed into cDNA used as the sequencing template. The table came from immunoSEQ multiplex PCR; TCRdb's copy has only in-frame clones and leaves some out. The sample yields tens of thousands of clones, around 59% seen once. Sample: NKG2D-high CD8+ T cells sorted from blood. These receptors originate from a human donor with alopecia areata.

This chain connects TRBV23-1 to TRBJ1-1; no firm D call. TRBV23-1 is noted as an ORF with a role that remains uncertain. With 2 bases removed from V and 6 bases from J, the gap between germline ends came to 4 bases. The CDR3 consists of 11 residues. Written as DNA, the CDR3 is TGCGCCAGCAGTCAAGCCCCTGAAGCTTTCTTT. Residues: CASSQAPEAFF.

The CDR3 loop reads CASSQENRGSPLHF. The CDR3 DNA sequence: TGCGCCAGCAGCCAAGAAAACAGGGGGTCACCCCTCCACTTT. The chain couples TRBV4-1 to TRBJ1-6; the match to TRBD1 covers 8 bases. Germline CDR1 and CDR2: MGHRA and YSYEKL. V dropped 0 bases and J dropped 10; count of bases not matched to a gene: 2. The CDR3 is made up of 14 amino acids.

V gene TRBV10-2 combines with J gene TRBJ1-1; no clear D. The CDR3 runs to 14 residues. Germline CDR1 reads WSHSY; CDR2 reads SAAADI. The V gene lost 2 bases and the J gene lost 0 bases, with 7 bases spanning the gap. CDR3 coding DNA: TGCGCCAGCAGTGAGGCCGGGCTGAACACTGAAGCTTTCTTT. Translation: CASSEAGLNTEAFF.

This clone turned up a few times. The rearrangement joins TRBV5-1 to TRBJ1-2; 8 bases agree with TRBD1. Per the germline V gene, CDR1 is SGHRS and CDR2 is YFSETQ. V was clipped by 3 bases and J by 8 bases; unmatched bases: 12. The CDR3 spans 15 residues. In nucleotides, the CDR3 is TGCGCCAGCAGCTCCCCGGACAGGGAACGACTGGGCTACACCTTC. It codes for CASSSPDRERLGYTF.

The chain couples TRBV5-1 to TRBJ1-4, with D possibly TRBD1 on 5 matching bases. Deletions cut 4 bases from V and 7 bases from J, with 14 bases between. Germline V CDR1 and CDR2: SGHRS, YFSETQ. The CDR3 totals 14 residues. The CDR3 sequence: CASSVEGRGEKLFF. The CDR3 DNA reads TGCGCCAGCAGCGTAGAGGGGCGGGGTGAAAAACTGTTTTTT.

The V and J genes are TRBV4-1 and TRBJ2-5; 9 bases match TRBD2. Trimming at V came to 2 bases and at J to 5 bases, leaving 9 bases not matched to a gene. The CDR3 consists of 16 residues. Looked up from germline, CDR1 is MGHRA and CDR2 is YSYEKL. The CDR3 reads CASSQFPSGVGETQYF. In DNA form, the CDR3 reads TGCGCCAGCAGCCAATTTCCTAGCGGGGTCGGGGAGACCCAGTACTTC.

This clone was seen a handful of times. CDR3 residues: CSVEVRAFQETQYF. In DNA, the CDR3 is TGCAGCGTTGAAGTGAGGGCTTTCCAAGAGACCCAGTACTTC. The chain carries TRBV29-1 and TRBJ2-5, with D possibly TRBD2 on 5 matching bases. Germline V gene lookup returns CDR1 SQVTM and CDR2 ANQGSEA. Trimming shortened V by 1 base and J by 1 base, and 10 bases separated the two germline ends. The CDR3 runs to 14 residues.

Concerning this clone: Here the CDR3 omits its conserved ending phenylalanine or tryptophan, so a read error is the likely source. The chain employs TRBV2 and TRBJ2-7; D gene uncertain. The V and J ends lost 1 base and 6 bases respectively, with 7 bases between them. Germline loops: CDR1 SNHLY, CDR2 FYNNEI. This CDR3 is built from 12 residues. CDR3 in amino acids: CASSEEAPEQYS. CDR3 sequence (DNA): TGTGCCAGCAGTGAAGAAGCCCCCGAGCAGTACTCC.

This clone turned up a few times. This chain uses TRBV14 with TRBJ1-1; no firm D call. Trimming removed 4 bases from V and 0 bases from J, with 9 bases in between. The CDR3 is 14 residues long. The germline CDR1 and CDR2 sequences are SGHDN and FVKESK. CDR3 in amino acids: CASSPTSMNTEAFF. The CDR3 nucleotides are TGTGCCAGCAGCCCCACGAGCATGAACACTGAAGCTTTCTTT. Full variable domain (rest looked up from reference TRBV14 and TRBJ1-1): EAGVTQFPSHSVIEKGQTVTLRCDPISGHDNLYWYRRVMGKEIKFLLHFVKESKQDESGMPNNRFLAERTGGTYSTLKVQPAELEDSGVYFCASSPTSMNTEAFFGQGTRLTVV.

CDR3: CASSYGLAGVNEQFF. CDR3 in DNA: TGTGCCAGCAGCTATGGACTAGCGGGAGTCAATGAGCAGTTCTTC. The chain is built from TRBV7-9 and TRBJ2-1; TRBD2 aligns across 13 bases. CDR1 and CDR2 (germline): SEHNR, FQNEAQ (reference sequence). J gave up 6 bases and V 4 bases, and 3 bases lay outside the gene matches. The CDR3 consists of 15 residues.

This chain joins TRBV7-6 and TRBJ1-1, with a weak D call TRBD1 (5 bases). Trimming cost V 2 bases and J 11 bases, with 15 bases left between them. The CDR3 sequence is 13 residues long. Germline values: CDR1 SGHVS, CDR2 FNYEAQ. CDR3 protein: CASSLSTGATAFF. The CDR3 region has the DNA TGTGCCAGCAGCTTATCGACCGGGGCTACCGCTTTCTTT.

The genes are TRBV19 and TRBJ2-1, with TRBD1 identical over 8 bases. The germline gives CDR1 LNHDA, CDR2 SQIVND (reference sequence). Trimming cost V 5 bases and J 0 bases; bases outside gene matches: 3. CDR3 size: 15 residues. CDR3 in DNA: TGTGCCAGTAGTCTCACAGGGGGCTCCTACAATGAGCAGTTCTTC. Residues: CASSLTGGSYNEQFF.

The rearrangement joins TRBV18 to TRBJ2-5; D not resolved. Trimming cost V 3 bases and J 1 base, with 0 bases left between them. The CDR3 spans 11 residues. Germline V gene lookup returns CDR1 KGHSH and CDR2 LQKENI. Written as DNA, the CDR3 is TGTGCCAGCTCACCCCAAGAGACCCAGTACTTC. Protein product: CASSPQETQYF.

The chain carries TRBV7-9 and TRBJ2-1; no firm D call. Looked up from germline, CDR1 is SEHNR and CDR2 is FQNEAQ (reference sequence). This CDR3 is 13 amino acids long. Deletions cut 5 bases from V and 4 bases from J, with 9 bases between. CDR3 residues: CASSPPGYNEQFF. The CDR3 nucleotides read TGTGCCAGCAGCCCGCCCGGATACAATGAGCAGTTCTTC.